This T cell receptor (beta chain) was captured by sequencing in a study of post-analysis software for immune sequencing data (dated by TCRdb to between 2015 and 2016). Broadly, across the study: Relapsing-remitting, secondary progressive and progressive-relapsing multiple sclerosis were recorded as disease courses, and subtype annotation was lacking for some patients. The patient repertoires were set against about 12 previously published healthy control repertoires from donors whose ages ranged from roughly 6 to 27 years. A subset of samples was prepared in parallel using single-end sample barcoding, then pooled and co-amplified after Illumina adapter ligation. What the study reported, not specific to this receptor: Strong co-clustering of samples prepared in the same batch was shown by direct clustering with F measure, prompting a batch-effect correction. Compared with controls, multiple sclerosis patients had significantly lower normalized Chao1 diversity, a finding suggesting substantial peripheral T-cell clonal expansion. Significantly higher frequencies in patients than in controls were found for several TRBV segments, including TRBV5-6, TRBV5-1 and TRBV20-1. The multiple sclerosis patient group was slightly younger than the control group.

TCR beta repertoires were profiled from peripheral blood of roughly twelve young patients with multiple sclerosis to demonstrate the VDJtools post-analysis software. The multiple sclerosis patients were children and adolescents ranging in age from roughly 6 to 15 years. Library generation was performed with PCR. Sequencing relied on an Illumina HiSeq 2500. To reduce PCR and sequencing biases, unique molecular identifiers were incorporated into the TCR beta cDNA libraries. Approximately 500,000 cDNA molecules were obtained for every 1 to 10 million input T cells, so each molecule roughly corresponded to one T cell. The same protocol used for the earlier healthy control dataset was applied to prepare and sequence the patient libraries. Samples belonging to the same batch were prepared together, multiplexed and sequenced on a shared HiSeq lane. As for the authors' bioinformatics: MIGEC handled the raw barcoded reads, throwing out single-read molecular identifier groups before consensus assembly and CDR3 extraction. VDJtools was used for post-analysis of the clonotype tables, and diversity was normalized by down-sampling every dataset to the size of the smallest sample. In repertoire overlap clustering, CDR3 amino acid sequences, but not nucleotide sequences, were matched to correct batch-related cross-sample contamination. Clones were called with MiXCR by TCRdb after fastp trimmed the public reads at Q25, and only in-frame beta chains were retained. Every entry covers one CDR3 protein and lists the most common genes and DNA from its rows. These V and J calls are TCRdb output, not the study's own analysis. A total of around 710,000 distinct CDR3 sequences appear in this sample, about 45% of them only once. The ten largest clones capture 4.9% of the sample.

This clonotype showed up just a few times. Its antigen is still unknown. A junction end diverges from the germline sequence, so it may reflect a read error. CDR1 and CDR2, looked up from the germline V gene (reference sequence), are DFQATT and SNEGSKA. The CDR3, from cysteine to phenylalanine, totals 14 residues. Here the CDR3 DNA is all that survives: 42 bases in frame from base 1. The sequenced material came from blood. This TCR was sampled from a girl aged 5 to 17 with multiple sclerosis. The chain uses TRBV20-1 and TRBJ2-5, with TRBD1 matching 10 junction bases. The nucleotide sequence reads as follows: TGTAGTGCTTCGCCGACAGGGGGCGAAGAGACCCAGTACTTC. It is translated as CSASPTGGEETQYF.